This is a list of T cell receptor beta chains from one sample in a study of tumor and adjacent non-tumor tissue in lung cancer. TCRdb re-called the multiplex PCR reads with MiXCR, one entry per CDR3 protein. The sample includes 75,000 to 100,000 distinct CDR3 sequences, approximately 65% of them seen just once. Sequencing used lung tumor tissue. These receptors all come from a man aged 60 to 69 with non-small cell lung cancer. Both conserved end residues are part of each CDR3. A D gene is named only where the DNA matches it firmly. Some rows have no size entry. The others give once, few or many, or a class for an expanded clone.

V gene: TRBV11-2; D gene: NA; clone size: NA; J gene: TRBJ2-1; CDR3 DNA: TGTGCCAGCGGCCCGCACCGGGGGATGAGGGATGAGCGGTCCTTC; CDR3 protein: CASGPHRGMRDERSF
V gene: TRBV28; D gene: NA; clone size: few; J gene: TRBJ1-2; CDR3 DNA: TGTGCCAGCAGTTTATTAGACTGTGGCTACACCTTC; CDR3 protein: CASSLLDCGYTF
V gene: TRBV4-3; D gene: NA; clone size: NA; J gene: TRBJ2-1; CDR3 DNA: TGCGCCACCAGCCAAACCCCGACAGATTACAATGAGCAGTTCTTC; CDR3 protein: CATSQTPTDYNEQFF
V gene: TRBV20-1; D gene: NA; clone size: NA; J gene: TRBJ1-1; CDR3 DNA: TGCAGTGCTAGAGGACTAGCGGGGGGCTTGGGTAATGAGCAGTTCTTT; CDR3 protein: CSARGLAGGLGNEQFF
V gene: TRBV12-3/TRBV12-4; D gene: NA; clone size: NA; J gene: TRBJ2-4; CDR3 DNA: TGTCCCAGTCGGGAAGCGGCCCAAAACATTCAGTACTTC; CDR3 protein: CPSREAAQNIQYF
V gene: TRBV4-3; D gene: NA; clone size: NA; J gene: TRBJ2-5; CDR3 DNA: TGCGCCAGCAGCCAAGTGAGTGGGGAGGAGACCCAGTACTTC; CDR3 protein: CASSQVSGEETQYF
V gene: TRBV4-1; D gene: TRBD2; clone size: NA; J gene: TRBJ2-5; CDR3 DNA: TGCCCCAGCAGCCAAGGCGGGGGGCGAGGGGAAGAGACCCAGTACTTC; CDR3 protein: CPSSQGGGRGEETQYF
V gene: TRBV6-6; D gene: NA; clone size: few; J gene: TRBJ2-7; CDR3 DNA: TGTGCCAGCAGTAACGCCGGGACCCAAACCCTCCACGAGCAGTACTTC; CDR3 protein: CASSNAGTQTLHEQYF
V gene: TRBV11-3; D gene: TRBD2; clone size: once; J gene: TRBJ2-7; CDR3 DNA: TGTGCCAGTAGTAGGGCTGGCGGGAGCTCCTACGAGAAGTACTTC; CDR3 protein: CASSRAGGSSYEKYF
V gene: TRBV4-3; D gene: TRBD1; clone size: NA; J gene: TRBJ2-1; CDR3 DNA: TGCGCCAGCATCCAAGATCCGGGACAGATGTACAATGAGCAATTCTTC; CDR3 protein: CASIQDPGQMYNEQFF
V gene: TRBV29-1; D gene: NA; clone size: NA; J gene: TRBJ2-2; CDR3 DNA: TGCAGCGTTAGAGGGGTCGGGAAGCTGTTTTTT; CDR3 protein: CSVRGVGKLFF
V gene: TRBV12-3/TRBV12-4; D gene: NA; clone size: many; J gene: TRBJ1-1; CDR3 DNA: TGTGCCAGCAGTAGCCTAGGTGGGGCGAGGAACACTGAAGCTTTCTTT; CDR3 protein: CASSSLGGARNTEAFF
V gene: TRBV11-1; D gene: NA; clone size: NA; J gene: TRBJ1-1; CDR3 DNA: TGTGCAACCGTGGGAGGGGCCACGAACAGTGAAGCTTTCTTT; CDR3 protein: CATVGGATNSEAFF
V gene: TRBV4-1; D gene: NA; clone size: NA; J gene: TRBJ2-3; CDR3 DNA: TGCGCCAGCAGTCAGGATCGGTGGGCAGATACGCAGTATTTT; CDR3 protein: CASSQDRWADTQYF
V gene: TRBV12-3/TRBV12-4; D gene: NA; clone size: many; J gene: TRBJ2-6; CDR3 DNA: TGTGCCAGCAGCCCTTTGGGGGGCTCCTCTGGGGCCAACGTCCTGACTTTC; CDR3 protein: CASSPLGGSSGANVLTF
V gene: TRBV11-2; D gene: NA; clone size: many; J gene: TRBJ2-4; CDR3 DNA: TGTGCCAGCAGCCAAGGGGACTTCCTCTGGGAAAACATTCAGTACTTC; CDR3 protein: CASSQGDFLWENIQYF
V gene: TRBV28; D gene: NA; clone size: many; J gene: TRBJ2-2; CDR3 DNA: TGTGCCAGCAGCGTACCGGGTTTCGGGGAGCTGTTTTTT; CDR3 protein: CASSVPGFGELFF
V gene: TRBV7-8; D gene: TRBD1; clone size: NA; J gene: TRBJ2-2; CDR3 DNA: TGTGCCAGCAGCTTAACAGGGGGATACACCAGGGAACTGTTTTTT; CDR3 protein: CASSLTGGYTRELFF
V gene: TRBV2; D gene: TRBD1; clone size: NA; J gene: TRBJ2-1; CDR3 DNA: TGTGCCGGCAGAGAGGGACAGCACAATGAGCAGTTCTTC; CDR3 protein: CAGREGQHNEQFF
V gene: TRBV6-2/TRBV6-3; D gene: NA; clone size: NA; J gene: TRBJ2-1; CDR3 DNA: TGTGCCACCAGTCCCCGTAGCGTCAATGAGCAGTTCTTC; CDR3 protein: CATSPRSVNEQFF
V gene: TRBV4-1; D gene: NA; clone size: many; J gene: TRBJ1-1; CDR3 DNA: TGCGCCAGCAGCCTCCGCGGGGACACTGAAGCTTTCTTT; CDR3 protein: CASSLRGDTEAFF
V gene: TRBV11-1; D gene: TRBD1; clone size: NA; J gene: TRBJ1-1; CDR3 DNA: TGTGCCAACAGCTTATTCAGGGACAGTACAGTTAACACTGAAGTTTTCTTT; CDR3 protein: CANSLFRDSTVNTEVFF
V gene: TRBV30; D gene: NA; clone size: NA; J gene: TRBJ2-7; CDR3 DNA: TGTGCCTTCGGACGGGGAACCTACGAACAGTACTTC; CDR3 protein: CAFGRGTYEQYF
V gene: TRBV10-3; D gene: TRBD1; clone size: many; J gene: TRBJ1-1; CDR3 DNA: TGTGCCATCAGTCAGGGGGAAGGGAACACTGAAGCTTTCTTT; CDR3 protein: CAISQGEGNTEAFF
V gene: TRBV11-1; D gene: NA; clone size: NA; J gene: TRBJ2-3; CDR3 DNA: TGTGCCAGAAGCTTTGCCAGGGTACTGTCGGATACACAGTATTTT; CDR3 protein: CARSFARVLSDTQYF
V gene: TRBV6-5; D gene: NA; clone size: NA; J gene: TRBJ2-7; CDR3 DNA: TGTTCCAGCACTTCGGACATCTACGAGCAGTACTTC; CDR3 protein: CSSTSDIYEQYF
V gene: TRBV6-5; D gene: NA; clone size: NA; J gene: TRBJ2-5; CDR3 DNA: TGTGCCAGCAGGTCCACGTACCAAGAGACTCAGTGCTTC; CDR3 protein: CASRSTYQETQCF
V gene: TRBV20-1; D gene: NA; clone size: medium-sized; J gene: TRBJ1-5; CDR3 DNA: TGCAGTGCTAGACCACCAAATCAGCCCCAGCATTTT; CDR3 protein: CSARPPNQPQHF